These 29 T cell receptor beta chains were all obtained from the same sample, sequenced in a study of cytomegalovirus exposure and HLA in healthy donors. Use of 60 Vbeta and 13 Jbeta primers characterized the PCR. Profiled with immunoSEQ multiplex PCR; TCRdb holds only in-frame clones, not every one. The profile shows fewer than 60,000 clones, around 72% of them singletons. The sequenced material came from PBMCs. Source of these receptors: a woman aged 50 to 60 in good health and CMV-seropositive.

This chain uses TRBV4-3 with TRBJ2-4; 15 bases line up with TRBD2. Germline V CDR1 and CDR2: LGHNA, YSLEER. The trim removed 1 base at V and 4 bases at J, leaving 8 bases unmatched. CDR3 length: 19 residues. The CDR3 sequence is CASSQVWTSGGGTKNIQYF. The CDR3 coding sequence is TGCGCCAGCAGCCAAGTATGGACTAGCGGGGGGGGGACTAAAAACATTCAGTACTTC.

This clone was recorded a few times. The V gene is TRBV7-2, the J gene TRBJ2-2; 8 bases are a match to TRBD2. CDR3 length equals 15 residues. Unmatched junction bases numbered 5, after V lost 1 base and J lost 7 bases. Germline V gene sequence: CDR1 SGHTA, CDR2 FQGNSA. CDR3 amino acids: CASSLGGRRNGELFF. CDR3 nucleotide sequence: TGTGCCAGCAGCTTAGGCGGGAGGAGGAACGGGGAGCTGTTTTTT.

The CDR3 nucleotides read TGTGCCAGCAGCTTAGTACCTTCTAGCTCCTACGAGCAGTACTTC. It codes for CASSLVPSSSYEQYF. The gene calls are TRBV7-9 and TRBJ2-7; D is undetermined. The V gene lost 1 base and the J gene lost 0 bases, with 10 bases spanning the gap. Per the germline V gene, CDR1 is SEHNR and CDR2 is FQNEAQ (reference sequence). The CDR3 runs 15 residues.

The CDR3 protein is CASSKEGLKGEKLFF. The CDR3 region has the DNA TGTGCCAGCAGTAAGGAGGGACTCAAGGGCGAAAAACTGTTTTTT. The rearrangement links TRBV6-1 to TRBJ1-4; D perhaps matches TRBD1 (5 bases). V was shortened by 5 bases and J by 8 bases, with 18 bases between the two germline ends. Germline V gene sequence: CDR1 MNHNS, CDR2 SASEGT. The CDR3 extends over 15 amino acids.

CDR3 sequence reads: CASSSQGKGTDTQYF. In DNA, the CDR3 is TGTGCCAGCAGCTCACAGGGAAAGGGAACAGATACGCAGTATTTT. V is TRBV11-2 and J is TRBJ2-3; the D gene is possibly TRBD1 (6 bases). The CDR3 has 15 residues. The germline V gene has CDR1 SGHAT and CDR2 FQNNGV. V was pared by 4 bases and J by 3 bases, with 14 bases between.

The CDR3 sequence is CASSLSLPGGHSRNEQFF. CDR3 DNA sequence: TGTGCCAGCAGTTTGTCTCTCCCAGGGGGCCACTCCCGCAATGAGCAGTTCTTC. The chain joins TRBV28 to TRBJ2-1, with TRBD1 identical over 8 bases. Per germline, CDR1 MDHEN and CDR2 SYDVKM. Trimming took 3 bases from V and 6 from J; bases not matched to a gene: 16. The CDR3 is 18 amino acids.

This clone appeared a few times. The rearrangement joins TRBV5-8 to TRBJ2-7, with D unclear. From germline, CDR1 is SGHTS and CDR2 YDEGEE. The CDR3 runs to 11 residues. The V end lost 4 bases, the J end lost 5 bases, and 7 bases lay between the germline ends. For the CDR3, the DNA is TGTGCCAGCAGCCCTTTAAACGAGCAGTACTTC. It yields the protein CASSPLNEQYF.

V is TRBV7-9 and J is TRBJ1-1, with D possibly matching TRBD1 (5 bases). The CDR3 totals 15 residues. The V gene's germline CDR1 is SEHNR and CDR2 FQNEAQ (reference sequence). V lost 5 bases, J lost 4 bases, and 17 bases lay in between. The CDR3 DNA follows: TGTGCCAGCAGCACAACCCAGGGTCTGCGCACTGAAGCTTTCTTT. The encoded protein is CASSTTQGLRTEAFF.

Only one count was recorded for this clone. The genes are TRBV5-8 and TRBJ1-5, with 8 nucleotides matching TRBD1. J lost 0 bases, V lost 6 bases, and 8 bases had no gene match. Germline values: CDR1 SGHTS, CDR2 YDEGEE. This CDR3 spans 16 amino acids. CDR3 sequence: CASIKDRGNSNQPQHF. The CDR3 coding sequence is TGTGCCAGCATTAAAGACAGGGGTAATAGCAATCAGCCCCAGCATTTT.

The V and J genes are TRBV30 and TRBJ1-2, with D tentatively TRBD1 (6 bases). Germline V gives CDR1 GTSNPN, CDR2 SVGIG (reference sequence). V dropped 2 bases and J dropped 0 bases, with 10 bases sitting between them. The CDR3 has 14 residues. CDR3 DNA sequence: TGTGCCTGGAGTCAGGACAGAGCTAACTATGGCTACACCTTC. Protein: CAWSQDRANYGYTF.

V is TRBV6-5 and J is TRBJ2-1; 8 nucleotides align to TRBD2. From germline, CDR1 is MNHEY and CDR2 SVGAGI. This CDR3 spans 14 amino acids. With V trimmed by 8 bases and J by 7 bases, 10 bases remained unmatched. The CDR3 loop reads CASDVSGIGNEQFF. CDR3 nucleotides: TGTGCCAGCGATGTTAGCGGGATCGGTAATGAGCAGTTCTTC.

The J gene is TRBJ2-1, the V gene TRBV11-3, with D perhaps matching TRBD1 (5 bases). V lost 1 base, J lost 0 bases, and 7 bases lay in between. Germline V gene data show CDR1 as SGHNT and CDR2 as YENEEA. The CDR3 has 15 amino acids. The CDR3 spells CASSLGQSSYNEQFF. The CDR3 DNA follows: TGTGCCAGCAGCTTAGGACAGAGCTCCTACAATGAGCAGTTCTTC.

In this sample, this clone turned up a few times. The J gene is TRBJ1-2, the V gene TRBV29-1, with D tentatively TRBD1 (6 bases). The V gene lost 7 bases and the J gene lost 8 bases, with 17 bases spanning the gap. There are 12 residues in the CDR3. CDR1 is SQVTM and CDR2 is ANQGSEA in the germline V gene. This CDR3 reads CSDYVRGNGYTF. CDR3 coding DNA: TGCAGCGACTACGTGAGGGGGAACGGCTACACCTTC.

The chain employs TRBV19 and TRBJ1-2; D ambiguous. The CDR3 sequence is 14 residues long. Germline V gives CDR1 LNHDA, CDR2 SQIVND (reference sequence). V dropped 4 bases and J dropped 3 bases, with 12 bases sitting between them. The CDR3 DNA sequence: TGTGCCAGTAGTAATAGCCCAACGGACTATGGCTACACCTTC. This encodes CASSNSPTDYGYTF.

V usage is TRBV18 and J usage is TRBJ2-1; 8 bases are shared with TRBD1. Germline trimming cut 7 bases from V and 7 bases from J; bases unmatched to any gene: 9. This CDR3 has 14 residues. Germline V CDR1 and CDR2: KGHSH, LQKENI. The CDR3 sequence: CASFPDRERNEQFF. As DNA, the CDR3 is TGTGCCAGCTTCCCGGACAGGGAAAGGAATGAGCAGTTCTTC.

The chain couples TRBV5-3 to TRBJ1-5; 7 nucleotides align to TRBD1. TRBV5-3 falls under the ORF class, with uncertain function. V dropped 2 bases and J dropped 5; count of bases not matched to a gene: 4. The CDR3 length is 14 residues. The chain's CDR3 is CARSLGTGDQPQHF. In DNA form, the CDR3 reads TGTGCCAGAAGCTTAGGCACAGGGGATCAGCCCCAGCATTTT.

The chain recombines TRBV10-1 with TRBJ2-5, with D possibly being TRBD1 (5 bases). TRBJ2-7 matches the DNA end more closely, so the J call is doubtful. Germline V lookup: CDR1 WNHNN, CDR2 SYGVQD (reference sequence). The CDR3 is made up of 14 amino acids. The CDR3 DNA reads TGCGCCAGCAGTGAAGGGGCCGTGTCCTACGAGCAGTACTTC. It encodes CASSEGAVSYEQYF.

The chain uses TRBV19 and TRBJ1-1, with 7 bases fitting TRBD1. J gave up 10 bases and V 7 bases, and 21 bases lay outside the gene matches. This CDR3 is built from 16 residues. Germline V gene lookup returns CDR1 LNHDA and CDR2 SQIVND (reference sequence). CDR3 sequence (DNA): TGTGCCAGTATTTTAGATGGACGGACAGGCTCTTCCGGAGCTTTCTTT. As protein: CASILDGRTGSSGAFF.

V usage is TRBV5-1 and J usage is TRBJ1-2, with 10 bases lining up with TRBD1. This CDR3 has 14 amino acids. Trimming took 3 bases from V and 7 from J; bases not matched to a gene: 6. CDR1 is SGHRS and CDR2 is YFSETQ in the germline V gene. CDR3 nucleotides: TGCGCCAGCAGCTCGGACAGGGGGACGGGTGGCTACACCTTC. Protein: CASSSDRGTGGYTF.

This clone was seen only once. The rearrangement uses TRBV2 and TRBJ2-5, with TRBD1 identical over 10 bases. Per the germline V gene, CDR1 is SNHLY and CDR2 is FYNNEI. The V gene end was trimmed by 7 bases and the J gene end by 4 bases; junction bases not matched to a gene: 3. There are 13 residues in the CDR3. CDR3 coding DNA: TGTGCCAGCACGACAGGGGGCGCAGAGACCCAGTACTTC. It is translated as CASTTGGAETQYF.

Only one count was recorded for this clone. V is TRBV28 and J is TRBJ1-6; 7 nucleotides align to TRBD1. CDR3 length: 13 residues. V lost 5 bases to trimming and J lost 14 bases; unmatched junction nucleotides: 9. Germline CDR1 MDHEN, CDR2 SYDVKM. DNA of the CDR3: TGTGCCAGCAGTAGCGACAGGGCAGGGGCCCTCCACTTT. This translates into CASSSDRAGALHF. Full variable domain (rest looked up from reference TRBV28 and TRBJ1-6): DVKVTQSSRYLVKRTGEKVFLECVQDMDHENMFWYRQDPGLGLRLIYFSYDVKMKEKGDIPEGYSVSREKKERFSLILESASTNQTSMYLCASSSDRAGALHFGNGTRLTVT.

V and J are TRBV19 and TRBJ2-2; maybe TRBD2 (5 bases). Germline CDR1 LNHDA, CDR2 SQIVND (reference sequence). The CDR3 runs 13 residues. V gave up 6 bases and J gave up 5 bases, with 10 bases separating them. The DNA of the CDR3 is TGTGCCAGTAGCGGGATCGGAACCGGGGAGCTGTTTTTT. Protein product: CASSGIGTGELFF. The full variable domain, rest sourced from reference TRBV19 and TRBJ2-2, is DGGITQSPKYLFRKEGQNVTLSCEQNLNHDAMYWYRQDPGQGLRLIYYSQIVNDFQKGDIAEGYSVSREKKESFPLTVTSAQKNPTAFYLCASSGIGTGELFFGEGSRLTVL.

The J gene is TRBJ2-3, the V gene TRBV10-1; no clear D. Germline V CDR1 and CDR2: WNHNN, SYGVQD (reference sequence). The V and J ends lost 10 bases and 2 bases respectively, with 34 bases between them. The CDR3 runs 20 residues. Written as DNA, the CDR3 is TGCGCCACCGCGAGCGTGGCCAGCCGAAGCCGTCATTATATCACAGATACGCAGTATTTT. Encoded protein: CATASVASRSRHYITDTQYF.

This clone was observed a few times. This chain joins TRBV5-1 and TRBJ1-1, with D tentatively TRBD1 (5 bases). Germline values: CDR1 SGHRS, CDR2 YFSETQ. V lost 0 bases and J lost 1, with 10 bases in between. The length of the CDR3 is 15 residues. The CDR3 reads CASSLASGGNTEAFF. The CDR3 DNA sequence: TGCGCCAGCAGCTTGGCCTCGGGGGGGAACACTGAAGCTTTCTTT.

This chain links TRBV29-1 with TRBJ1-1, with D unresolved. Trimming removed 4 bases at V and 0 bases at J, with 15 bases between. There are 15 residues in the CDR3. CDR1 is SQVTM and CDR2 is ANQGSEA in the germline V gene. CDR3 sequence (DNA): TGCAGCGTTGTTAGCCCAGCTACCATGAACACTGAAGCTTTCTTT. The encoded protein is CSVVSPATMNTEAFF.

This clone was found a few times. The chain has TRBV10-3 and TRBJ2-7, with 15 bases identical to TRBD2. This CDR3 region has 16 residues. Per the germline V gene, CDR1 is ENHRY and CDR2 is SYGVKD. Unmatched junction bases numbered 5, after V lost 7 bases and J lost 1 base. The CDR3: CAIMRGLAGGSYEQYF. The DNA for the CDR3 is TGTGCCATCATGAGGGGACTAGCGGGGGGATCCTACGAGCAGTACTTC.

The V and J genes are TRBV6-5 and TRBJ1-1, with D perhaps matching TRBD1 (5 bases). This CDR3 has 15 amino acids. Germline assignment: CDR1 MNHEY and CDR2 SVGAGI. V was clipped by 3 bases and J by 4 bases, with 15 bases between them. The CDR3 reads CASSYNWAGGTEAFF. The CDR3 DNA reads as TGTGCCAGCAGTTATAATTGGGCGGGGGGCACTGAAGCTTTCTTT.

The chain has TRBV7-6 and TRBJ1-2, with 7 bases fitting TRBD1. Germline values: CDR1 SGHVS, CDR2 FNYEAQ. The CDR3 length is 13 residues. After removal of 5 bases from V and 8 bases from J, the junction contained 8 bases not matched to a gene. CDR3 region: CASSPRQGGGYTF. DNA of the CDR3: TGTGCCAGCAGCCCCCGGCAGGGGGGAGGCTACACCTTC.

This rearrangement joins TRBV5-8 to TRBJ2-7; possibly TRBD1 for D (5 bases). The germline V gene encodes CDR1 SGHTS and CDR2 YDEGEE. The CDR3 has 14 residues. With 0 bases removed from V and 7 bases from J, the gap between germline ends came to 14 bases. The CDR3 bases are TGTGCCAGCAGCTTGGGTCAGGGATCGGAAGAGCAGTACTTC. Translating it yields CASSLGQGSEEQYF.